One and the same sample provided the 10 T cell receptor beta chains below, sequenced in a study of blood T cell repertoires in COVID-19 (dated by TCRdb to about 2020). Library preparation employed the immunoSEQ multiplex PCR assay. In TCRdb, the immuneACCESS table is reduced to in-frame sequences with V and J assigned. These tables do not hold every clone; where another copy was compared, an unresolved V gene accounts for under half, and the others remain unexplained. For this sample the table gives about 200,000 clones, of which around 90% were detected only once. Of the sample, 0.62% falls within the top ten clones. Sequenced sample: peripheral blood. The receptor source for this set is a man between 45 and 60 years old with acute or convalescent COVID-19.

The V gene is TRBV19, the J gene TRBJ1-6; 7 nucleotides line up with TRBD1. The CDR3 is 18 amino acids. From germline, CDR1 is LNHDA and CDR2 SQIVND (reference sequence). V lost 1 base, J lost 0 bases, and 6 bases stayed unmatched. CDR3 loop: CASSIGNRGSSYNSPLHF. CDR3 nucleotides: TGTGCCAGTAGTATAGGAAACAGGGGAAGCTCCTATAATTCACCCCTCCACTTT.

This chain uses TRBV2 with TRBJ1-1; no clear D. CDR1 and CDR2 (germline): SNHLY, FYNNEI. V lost 4 bases and J 6 bases, leaving 18 bases between the germline ends. The CDR3 has 15 amino acids. For the CDR3, the DNA is TGTGCCAGCAGTGTGGAGGGAACATTCACCCCTGAAGCTTTCTTT. This translates into CASSVEGTFTPEAFF.

V is TRBV12-5 and J is TRBJ2-1, with TRBD1 matching 10 bases. Trimming removed 0 bases from V and 6 bases from J; junction bases left unmatched: 5. The CDR3 is 16 amino acids. Germline V gene sequence: CDR1 LGHNT, CDR2 FRNRAP. The CDR3 reads CASGLVGDRGPNEQFF. As DNA, the CDR3 is TGTGCTAGTGGTTTGGTAGGGGACAGGGGCCCCAATGAGCAGTTCTTC.

This chain links TRBV7-2 with TRBJ2-7; TRBD1 matches at 10 bases. The V segment lost 4 bases and the J segment 2 bases; nucleotides outside the gene matches: 8. In germline, CDR1 is SGHTA, CDR2 FQGNSA. This CDR3 comprises 16 residues. CDR3 in amino acids: CASSSLQGQGAYEQYF. CDR3 DNA sequence: TGTGCCAGCAGCTCCCTCCAAGGACAGGGGGCCTACGAGCAGTACTTC.

This clone has just a few counts. The chain recombines TRBV30 with TRBJ1-1; 7 positions match TRBD1. CDR1 is GTSNPN and CDR2 is SVGIG in the germline V gene (reference sequence). The CDR3 length is 18 residues. V was pared by 0 bases and J by 2 bases, with 15 bases of the junction left unmatched. CDR3 loop: CAWSVLRAPGQINTEAFF. Here the CDR3 DNA reads TGTGCCTGGAGTGTACTAAGAGCACCGGGACAGATTAACACTGAAGCTTTCTTT.

This chain connects TRBV3-1 (or the pseudogene TRBV3-2) to TRBJ2-1, with D possibly TRBD2 on 6 matching bases. The CDR3 has 15 amino acids. The germline CDR1 and CDR2 sequences are LGHDT and YNNKEL (reference sequence). The V and J ends lost 4 bases and 2 bases respectively, with 12 bases between them. For the CDR3, the DNA is TGTGCCAGCAGCCCCCAGGAGGGGCCCTACAATGAGCAGTTCTTC. It codes for CASSPQEGPYNEQFF.

This clone showed up just once. The chain uses TRBV29-1 and TRBJ2-3, with 12 bases that match TRBD2. The CDR3 loop spans 16 amino acids. The trim removed 5 bases at V and 5 bases at J, leaving 11 bases unmatched. Germline V gene sequence: CDR1 SQVTM, CDR2 ANQGSEA. The chain's CDR3 is CSVQASGRAGVDTQYF. As DNA, the CDR3 is TGCAGCGTTCAGGCTAGCGGGAGGGCGGGGGTAGATACGCAGTATTTT.

The chain couples TRBV6-5 to TRBJ1-1, with D perhaps TRBD1 (6 bases). Germline CDR1 is MNHEY and CDR2 is SVGAGI. V was trimmed by 8 bases and J by 0 bases, leaving 13 bases between them. This CDR3 contains 14 residues. The CDR3 loop is CASSKGQMNTEAFF. The CDR3 DNA reads as TGTGCCAGCTCCAAAGGACAGATGAACACTGAAGCTTTCTTT.

This clone was recorded a few times. The chain carries TRBV30 and TRBJ2-7, with 7 nucleotides matching TRBD1. The V gene's germline CDR1 is GTSNPN and CDR2 SVGIG (reference sequence). J gave up 6 bases and V 3 bases, and 8 bases lay outside the gene matches. This CDR3 contains 13 residues. CDR3 amino acids: CAWSRTGAPEQYV. CDR3 DNA: TGTGCCTGGAGCCGTACAGGGGCTCCCGAGCAGTACGTC.

The rearrangement uses TRBV9 and TRBJ1-4, with D tentatively TRBD1 (6 bases). This CDR3 is built from 16 residues. CDR1 SGDLS and CDR2 YYNGEE come from the germline V gene. The germline V and J ends were trimmed by 3 bases and 7 bases, with 19 bases remaining between them. CDR3 region: CASSAGRGGPGEKLFF. The CDR3 DNA reads as TGTGCCAGCAGCGCCGGAAGGGGGGGCCCAGGTGAAAAACTGTTTTTT.